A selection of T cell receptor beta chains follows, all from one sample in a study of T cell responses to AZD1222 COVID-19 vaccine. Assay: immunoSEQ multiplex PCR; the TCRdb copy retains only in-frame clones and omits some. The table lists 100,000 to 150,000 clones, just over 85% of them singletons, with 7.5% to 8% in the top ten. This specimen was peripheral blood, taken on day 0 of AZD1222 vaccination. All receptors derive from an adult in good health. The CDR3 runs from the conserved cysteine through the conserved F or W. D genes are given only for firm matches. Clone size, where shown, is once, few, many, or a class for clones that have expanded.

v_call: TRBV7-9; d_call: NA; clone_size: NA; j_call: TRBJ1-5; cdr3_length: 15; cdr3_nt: TGTGCCAGCAGCTCACAGGGCTTGGGCAATCAGCCCCAGCATTTT; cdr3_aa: CASSSQGLGNQPQHF
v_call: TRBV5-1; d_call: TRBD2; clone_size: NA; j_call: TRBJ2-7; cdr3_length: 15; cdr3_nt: TGCGCCAGCAGCAGAACACTAGCGGGACCCCTGGAGCAGTACTTC; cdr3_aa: CASSRTLAGPLEQYF
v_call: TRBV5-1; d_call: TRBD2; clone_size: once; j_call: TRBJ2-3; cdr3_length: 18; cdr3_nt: TGCGCCAGCAGCTTGGTGGCGGGGGGCTCCCTTAACACAGATACGCAGTATTTT; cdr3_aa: CASSLVAGGSLNTDTQYF
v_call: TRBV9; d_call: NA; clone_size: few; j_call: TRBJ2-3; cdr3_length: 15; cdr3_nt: TGTGCCAGCAGCGTAGCTACTGGTCCCGCGTATACGCAGTATTTT; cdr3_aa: CASSVATGPAYTQYF
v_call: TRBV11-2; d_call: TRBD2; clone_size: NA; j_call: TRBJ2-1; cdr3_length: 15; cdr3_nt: TGTGCCAGCAGCCAGGGACTAGGGTCCTACAATGAGCAGTTCTTC; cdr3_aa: CASSQGLGSYNEQFF
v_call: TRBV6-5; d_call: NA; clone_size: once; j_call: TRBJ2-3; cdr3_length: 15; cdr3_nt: TGTGCCAGCAGTTACCGGGCCCTGAGCACAGATACGCAGTATTTT; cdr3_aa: CASSYRALSTDTQYF
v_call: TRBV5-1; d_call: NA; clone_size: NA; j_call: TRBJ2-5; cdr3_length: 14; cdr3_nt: TGCGCCAGCAGCATTCGGCGGTCCCAAGAGACCCAGTACTTC; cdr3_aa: CASSIRRSQETQYF
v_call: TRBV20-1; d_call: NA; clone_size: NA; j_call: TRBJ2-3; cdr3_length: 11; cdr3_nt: TGCAGTGTCGGTCTCACAGATACGCAGTATTTT; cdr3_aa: CSVGLTDTQYF
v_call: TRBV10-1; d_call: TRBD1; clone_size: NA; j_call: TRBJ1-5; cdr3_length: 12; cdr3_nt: TGCGCCAGCGGACAGGGCAATCAGCCCCAGCATTTT; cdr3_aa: CASGQGNQPQHF
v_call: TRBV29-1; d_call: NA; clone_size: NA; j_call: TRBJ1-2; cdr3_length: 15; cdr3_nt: TGCAGCGCCGGAACCAGGGGTGCGGCCAACTATGGCTACACCTTC; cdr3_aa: CSAGTRGAANYGYTF
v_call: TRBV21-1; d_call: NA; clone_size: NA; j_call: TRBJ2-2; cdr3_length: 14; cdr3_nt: TGTGCCAGCAGCACGGCTAGGGGTCCCGGGGAGCTGTTTTTT; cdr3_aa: CASSTARGPGELFF
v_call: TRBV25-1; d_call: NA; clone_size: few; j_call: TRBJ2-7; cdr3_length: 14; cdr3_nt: TGTGCCAGCAGTGAATACGGCCAAACCTACGAGCAGTACTTC; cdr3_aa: CASSEYGQTYEQYF
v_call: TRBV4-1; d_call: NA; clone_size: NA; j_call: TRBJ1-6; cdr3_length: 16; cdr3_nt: TGCGCCAGCAGCCAAGATTACCAGGGAAATAATTCACCCCTCCACTTT; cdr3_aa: CASSQDYQGNNSPLHF
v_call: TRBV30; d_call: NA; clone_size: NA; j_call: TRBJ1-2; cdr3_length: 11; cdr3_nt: TGTGCCTCCGGAGGGGGCTATGGCTACACCTTC; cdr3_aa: CASGGGYGYTF
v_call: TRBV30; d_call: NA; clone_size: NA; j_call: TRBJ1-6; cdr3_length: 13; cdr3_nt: TGTGCCTGGACGAACGGGGGTGGATCACCCCTCCACTTT; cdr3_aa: CAWTNGGGSPLHF
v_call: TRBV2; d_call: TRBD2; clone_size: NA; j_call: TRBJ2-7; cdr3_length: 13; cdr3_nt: TGTGCCAGCGGGGGGGTCGGCACTTACGAGCAGTACTTC; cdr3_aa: CASGGVGTYEQYF
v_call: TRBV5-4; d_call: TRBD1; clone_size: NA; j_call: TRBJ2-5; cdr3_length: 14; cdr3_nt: TGTGCCAGCAGCTCGGGACAGCGCGGAGAGACCCAGTACTTC; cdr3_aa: CASSSGQRGETQYF
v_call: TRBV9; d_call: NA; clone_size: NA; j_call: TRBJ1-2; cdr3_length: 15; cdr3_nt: TGTGCCAGCAGCGTAGGGGGAGGGTTGGACTATGGCTACACCTTC; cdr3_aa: CASSVGGGLDYGYTF
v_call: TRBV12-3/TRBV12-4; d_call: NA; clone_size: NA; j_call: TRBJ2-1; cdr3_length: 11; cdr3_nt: TGTGCCAGCAGCTTGGTTGAAGAGCAGTTCTTC; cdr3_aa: CASSLVEEQFF
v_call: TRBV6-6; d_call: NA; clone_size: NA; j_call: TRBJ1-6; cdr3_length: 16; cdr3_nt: TGTGCCAGCAGAAACCGACAGGTTTCCTATAATTCACCCCTCCACTTT; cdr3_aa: CASRNRQVSYNSPLHF
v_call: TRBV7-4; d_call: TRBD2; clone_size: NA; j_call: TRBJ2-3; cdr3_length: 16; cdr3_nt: TGTGCCAGCAGCTCTCCCTTAGCGGGAAACACAGATACGCAGTATTTT; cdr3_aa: CASSSPLAGNTDTQYF
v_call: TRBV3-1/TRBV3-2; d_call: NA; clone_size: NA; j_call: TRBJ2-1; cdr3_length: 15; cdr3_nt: TGTGCCAGCAGCCAAGGCCCGGTGGGCAGCAGTGAGCAGTTCTTC; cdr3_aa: CASSQGPVGSSEQFF
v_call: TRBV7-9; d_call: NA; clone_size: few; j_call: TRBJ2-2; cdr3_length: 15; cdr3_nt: TGTGCCAGCAGCCCCGGGACAATGAACACCGGGGAGCTGTTTTTT; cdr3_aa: CASSPGTMNTGELFF
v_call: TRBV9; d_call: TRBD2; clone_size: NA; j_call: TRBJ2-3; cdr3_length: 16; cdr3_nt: TGTGCCAGCAGCCCCCGACTAGCGCTGAGCACAGATACGCAGTATTTT; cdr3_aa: CASSPRLALSTDTQYF
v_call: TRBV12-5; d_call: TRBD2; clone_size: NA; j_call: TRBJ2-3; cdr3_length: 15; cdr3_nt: TGTGCTAGTGGTTCTAGCGGGTCTAGCACAGATACGCAGTATTTT; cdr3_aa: CASGSSGSSTDTQYF
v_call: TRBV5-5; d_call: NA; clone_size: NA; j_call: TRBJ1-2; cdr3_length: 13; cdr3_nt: TGTGCCAGCAGCTTGACAGGGAACTTGGGCTACACCTTC; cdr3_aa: CASSLTGNLGYTF
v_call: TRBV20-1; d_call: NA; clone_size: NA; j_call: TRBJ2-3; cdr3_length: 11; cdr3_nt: TGCAGTGCTGATCTCACAGATACGCAGTATTTT; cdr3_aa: CSADLTDTQYF
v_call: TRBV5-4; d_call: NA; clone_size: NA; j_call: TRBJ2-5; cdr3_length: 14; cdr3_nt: TGTGCCAGCAGCTCGCCCGTGCGTAAAGAGACCCAGTACTTC; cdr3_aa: CASSSPVRKETQYF
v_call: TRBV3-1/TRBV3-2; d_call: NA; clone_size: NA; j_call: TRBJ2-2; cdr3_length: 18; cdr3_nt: TGTGCCAGCAGCCAAGCCCCTGGGCTAAGGGTTGGCACCGGGGAGCTGTTTTTT; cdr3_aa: CASSQAPGLRVGTGELFF
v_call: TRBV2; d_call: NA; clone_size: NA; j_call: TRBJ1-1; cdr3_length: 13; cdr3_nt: TGTGCCAGCAATCGGGGGGTGAACACTGAAGCTTTCTTT; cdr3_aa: CASNRGVNTEAFF
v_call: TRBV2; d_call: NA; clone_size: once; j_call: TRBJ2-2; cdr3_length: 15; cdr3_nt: TGTGCCAGCAGTCGAGAGGGTGTGGCCACCGGGGAGCTGTTTTTT; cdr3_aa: CASSREGVATGELFF
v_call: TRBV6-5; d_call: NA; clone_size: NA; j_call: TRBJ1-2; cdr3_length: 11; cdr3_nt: TGTGCCAGCAGTCAGGGAGGGGGCTACACCTTC; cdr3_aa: CASSQGGGYTF
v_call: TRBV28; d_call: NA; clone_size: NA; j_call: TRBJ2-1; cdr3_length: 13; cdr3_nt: TGTGCCAGCAGTTTAGCCTACCCCAATGAGCAGTTCTTC; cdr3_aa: CASSLAYPNEQFF
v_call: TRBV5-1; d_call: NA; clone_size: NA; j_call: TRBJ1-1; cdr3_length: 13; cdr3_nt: TGCGCCAGCAGCGAACCTTCGGGGCTCGAAGCTTTCTTT; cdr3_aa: CASSEPSGLEAFF
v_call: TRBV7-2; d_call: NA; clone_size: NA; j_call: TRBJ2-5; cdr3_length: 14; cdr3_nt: TGTGCCAGCAGCCCACGACTGGACCAAGAGACCCAGTACTTC; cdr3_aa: CASSPRLDQETQYF
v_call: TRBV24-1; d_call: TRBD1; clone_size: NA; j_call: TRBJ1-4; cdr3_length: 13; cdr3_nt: TGTGCCACCGGAGACAGGGAAAATGAAAAACTGTTTTTT; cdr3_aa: CATGDRENEKLFF
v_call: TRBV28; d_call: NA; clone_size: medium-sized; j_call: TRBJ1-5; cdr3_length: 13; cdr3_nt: TGTGCCAGCAGCTTTCCTCCTAATCAGCCCCAGCATTTT; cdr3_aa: CASSFPPNQPQHF
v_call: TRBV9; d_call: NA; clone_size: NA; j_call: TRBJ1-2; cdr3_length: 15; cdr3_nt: TGTGCCAGCAGCGTAGAGGCGAGAGCTAACTATGGCTACACCTTC; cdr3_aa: CASSVEARANYGYTF
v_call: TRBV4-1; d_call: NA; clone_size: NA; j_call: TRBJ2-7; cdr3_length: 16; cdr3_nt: TGCGCCAGCAGCCAAGATCCAGAGACAGCATCCTACGAGCAGTACTTC; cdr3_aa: CASSQDPETASYEQYF
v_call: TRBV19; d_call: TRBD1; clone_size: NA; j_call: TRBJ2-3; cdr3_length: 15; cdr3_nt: TGTGCCAGTAGTATAGGGACAGGGGTGATGGATACGCAGTATTTT; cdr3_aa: CASSIGTGVMDTQYF
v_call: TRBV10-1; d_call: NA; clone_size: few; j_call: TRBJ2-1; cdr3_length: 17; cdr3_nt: TGCGCCAGCAGTGACCATCGGCCGGGAAGGAGTTACAATGAGCAGTTCTTC; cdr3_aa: CASSDHRPGRSYNEQFF
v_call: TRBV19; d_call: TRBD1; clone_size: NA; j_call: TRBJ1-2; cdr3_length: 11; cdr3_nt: TGTGCCATTTTTGACAGGGATGGCTACACCTTC; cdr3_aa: CAIFDRDGYTF
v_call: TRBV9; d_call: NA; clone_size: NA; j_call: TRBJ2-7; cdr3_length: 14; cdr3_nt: TGTGCCAGCAGCGCGTTGGGAAGCTCCTACGAGCAGTACTTC; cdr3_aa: CASSALGSSYEQYF
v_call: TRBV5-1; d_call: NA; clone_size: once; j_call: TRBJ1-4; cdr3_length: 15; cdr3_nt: TGCGCCAGCAGCTTGTCGGGGGCAACTAATGAAAAACTGTTTTTT; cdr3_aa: CASSLSGATNEKLFF
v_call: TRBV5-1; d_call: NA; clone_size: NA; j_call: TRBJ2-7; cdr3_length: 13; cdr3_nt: TGCGCCAGCAGCTTGGCGCCGGGAGCCGAGCAGTACTTC; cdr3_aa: CASSLAPGAEQYF
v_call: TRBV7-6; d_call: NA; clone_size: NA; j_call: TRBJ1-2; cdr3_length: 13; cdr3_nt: TGTGCCAGCAGCTACTCCGACGGGGGAAAATACACCTTC; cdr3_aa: CASSYSDGGKYTF